Below, 9 T cell receptor beta chains from the same sample are listed, as sequenced in a study of CD8+ T cells in alopecia areata. The treatment: oral pan-JAK inhibitor, 5-10 mg twice daily. RNA was extracted and reverse transcribed into cDNA as the sequencing template. Clones were sequenced by immunoSEQ multiplex PCR, and TCRdb holds only the in-frame ones, with some missing. The sample includes over 250,000 clones, 50% to 75% of them seen just once. The material was CD4+ T cells sorted from blood, obtained around week 54, from a patient treated with tofacitinib. These receptors all stem from a human donor with alopecia areata.

This clone occurred once. The chain links TRBV5-1 to TRBJ2-3, with 8 bases lining up with TRBD2. V shed 0 bases, J shed 0 bases, and the junction held 0 bases outside the gene matches. Germline CDR1 SGHRS, CDR2 YFSETQ. The CDR3 is 15 residues long. CDR3: CASSLGLASTDTQYF. The CDR3 region has the DNA TGCGCCAGCAGCTTGGGACTAGCGAGCACAGATACGCAGTATTTT.

With regard to this clone: The same CDR3 also results from other DNA sequences found in this sample. The rearrangement uses TRBV9 and TRBJ1-6; D gene ambiguous. V was trimmed by 0 bases and J by 7 bases, leaving 5 bases between them. The CDR3 totals 13 residues. CDR1 is SGDLS and CDR2 is YYNGEE in the germline V gene. This chain's CDR3 is CASSVGRNSPLHF. The CDR3 nucleotides read TGTGCCAGCAGCGTAGGCCGAAATTCACCCCTCCACTTT.

V gene TRBV5-1 combines with J gene TRBJ2-5; D call uncertain. V was pared by 0 bases and J by 3 bases, with 6 bases between. This CDR3 region has 13 residues. Germline CDR1 and CDR2: SGHRS and YFSETQ. The DNA for the CDR3 is TGCGCCAGCAGCTTGGACAGAAAAGAGACCCAGTACTTC. Its translation is CASSLDRKETQYF.

This chain joins TRBV5-6 and TRBJ2-5; 8 bases match TRBD2. CDR3 size: 16 residues. Germline values: CDR1 SGHDT, CDR2 YYEEEE. The J segment lost 1 base and the V segment lost 0 bases, leaving 5 bases of the junction unmatched. CDR3 DNA sequence: TGTGCCAGCAGCTTGGCCTTCAGCGGGGGCCAAGAGACCCAGTACTTC. Translation: CASSLAFSGGQETQYF. The full variable domain, its missing parts supplied by reference TRBV5-6 and TRBJ2-5, is DAGVTQSPTHLIKTRGQQVTLRCSPKSGHDTVSWYQQALGQGPQFIFQYYEEEERQRGNFPDRFSGHQFPNYSSELNVNALLLGDSALYLCASSLAFSGGQETQYFGPGTRLLVL.

The chain carries TRBV5-6 and TRBJ2-7, with D perhaps TRBD2 (7 bases). The CDR3 is 16 amino acids. CDR1 and CDR2 from the germline V gene are SGHDT and YYEEEE. Trimming removed 3 bases from V and 0 bases from J, with 16 bases in between. CDR3 region: CASSSPTGGFSYEQYF. The CDR3 nucleotides read TGTGCCAGCAGCTCCCCGACGGGGGGCTTCTCCTACGAGCAGTACTTC.

The chain combines TRBV6-5 with TRBJ1-6; 8 positions agree with TRBD1. Germline trimming cut 4 bases from V and 8 bases from J; bases unmatched to any gene: 4. The CDR3 spans 14 residues. Looked up from germline, CDR1 is MNHEY and CDR2 is SVGAGI. The CDR3 DNA sequence: TGTGCCAGCAGTTCCGACAGGGGTCATTCACCCCTCCACTTT. Translating it yields CASSSDRGHSPLHF.

The chain recombines TRBV29-1 with TRBJ1-3, with unresolved D. The germline V gene encodes CDR1 SQVTM and CDR2 ANQGSEA. The CDR3 runs 14 residues. V dropped 3 bases and J dropped 0 bases, with 9 bases sitting between them. The CDR3 DNA is TGCAGCGTTGACCCCAGTCGCTCTGGAAACACCATATATTTT. Protein sequence: CSVDPSRSGNTIYF.

The chain joins TRBV7-2 to TRBJ1-2; possible D gene TRBD1, 5 bases. There are 15 residues in the CDR3. CDR1 and CDR2 (germline): SGHTA, FQGNSA. Trimming removed 4 bases from V and 8 bases from J, with 20 bases in between. The CDR3 loop is CASSSTGWGGGGYTF. The CDR3 DNA follows: TGTGCCAGCAGCTCCACAGGATGGGGAGGCGGAGGCTACACCTTC.

A note on this clone: The same CDR3 arises from other DNA sequences in this sample as well. This rearrangement joins TRBV30 to TRBJ1-5, with a possible D match to TRBD1 (6 bases). Germline V gene sequence: CDR1 GTSNPN, CDR2 SVGIG (reference sequence). Deletions cut 8 bases from V and 2 bases from J, with 13 bases between. CDR3 length equals 13 residues. The CDR3 spells CALEGGGNQPQHF. The CDR3 bases are TGTGCCCTCGAAGGGGGGGGCAATCAGCCCCAGCATTTT.